Given below is one T cell receptor beta chain in context. Its antigen is undetermined. V was clipped by 5 bases and J by 5 bases, with 21 bases between them. This CDR3 region has 17 residues. Per the germline V gene, CDR1 is MNHEY and CDR2 is SVGAGI. The source of the sample is a study of T cell repertoires in cytomegalovirus infection. About the research overall: Matching HLA type and CMV infection were both indicated by public TCR beta signatures.

TCRdb reanalysed the reads using MiXCR and keeps one entry per CDR3 protein. This table has approximately 260,000 distinct CDR3 sequences, about 18% appearing once. Study findings and constraints: The ex vivo response showed dominance by HLA-C-restricted CMV-specific TCR beta clonotypes.

The sequence came from a human donor in good health (CMV status not recorded). Some clones in this sample may be carry-over from other donors' samples. What was sequenced was CD8+ T cells from PBMCs. This chain joins TRBV6-5 and TRBJ2-2, with a possible D match to TRBD2 (6 bases). The chain's CDR3 is CASSPYVIGEETGELFF. CDR3 coding DNA: TGTGCCAGCAGTCCATACGTGATTGGGGAGGAAACCGGGGAGCTGTTTTTT.